The 9 T cell receptor beta chains listed next were all sequenced from one sample in a study of shared clonotypes between healthy human individuals. The protocol was immunoSEQ multiplex PCR, while the TCRdb copy is restricted to in-frame clones and leaves out a portion. Among around 2.5 million clones listed, approximately 94% were seen once. The sequenced material came from naive CD4+ T cells from PBMCs. Subset described: CD45RA+ positively selected. The receptors were gathered from a man younger than 30 in good health. Some clones in this sample may be carry-over from other donors' samples.

The J gene is TRBJ1-4, the V gene TRBV5-4; 10 bases line up with TRBD1. V lost 4 bases and J lost 7; bases outside the gene matches: 4. Germline V gives CDR1 SGHNT, CDR2 YYREEE (reference sequence). This CDR3 comprises 14 residues. Written as DNA, the CDR3 is TGTGCCAGCAGCGCGGGACAGGGGAGTGAAAAACTGTTTTTT. Translating it yields CASSAGQGSEKLFF.

The J gene is TRBJ2-3, the V gene TRBV2, with a weak D call TRBD2 (7 bases). CDR1 is SNHLY, CDR2 FYNNEI, per germline. This CDR3 is built from 15 residues. V was shortened by 6 bases and J by 2 bases, with 15 bases between the two germline ends. The CDR3 DNA follows: TGTGCCAGCAGCTCTGAGGGGGGGGACACAGATACGCAGTATTTT. It encodes CASSSEGGDTDTQYF.

The CDR3 nucleotides are TGTGCCAGCAGTCCCTTTTCGACGGGGGATGAGCAGTTCTTC. The encoded protein is CASSPFSTGDEQFF. The genes are TRBV28 and TRBJ2-1; maybe TRBD2 (6 bases). CDR1 and CDR2 from the germline V gene are MDHEN and SYDVKM. The CDR3 runs to 14 residues. V was shortened by 5 bases and J by 8 bases, with 16 bases between the two germline ends.

The CDR3 bases are TGTGCCAGCAGTGAACGCCGATTAGAATACAATGAGCAGTTCTTC. It specifies CASSERRLEYNEQFF. The chain has TRBV2 and TRBJ2-1, with D hard to call. The CDR3 covers 15 residues. With 2 bases removed from V and 4 bases from J, the gap between germline ends came to 12 bases. Germline-derived CDR1 and CDR2 are SNHLY and FYNNEI.

This clone showed up just once. The genes are TRBV5-1 and TRBJ2-1, with D tentatively TRBD1 (5 bases). The ends were cut back, 4 bases at V and 2 bases at J, with 10 bases in the middle. Germline V gives CDR1 SGHRS, CDR2 YFSETQ. The CDR3 runs to 14 residues. CDR3 in amino acids: CASSPAGTYNEQFF. The CDR3 DNA reads TGCGCCAGCAGCCCGGCAGGGACCTACAATGAGCAGTTCTTC. Looking up the rest from reference TRBV5-1 and TRBJ2-1 gives the full variable domain: KAGVTQTPRYLIKTRGQQVTLSCSPISGHRSVSWYQQTPGQGLQFLFEYFSETQRNKGNFPGRFSGRQFSNSRSEMNVSTLELGDSALYLCASSPAGTYNEQFFGPGTRLTVL.

As concerns this clone: The same CDR3 arises from other DNA sequences in this sample as well. The rearrangement links TRBV19 to TRBJ1-1; 7 nucleotides match TRBD1. Germline CDR1 is LNHDA and CDR2 is SQIVND (reference sequence). Trimming at V came to 2 bases and at J to 0 bases, leaving 0 bases not matched to a gene. The CDR3 runs to 14 residues. The CDR3 region has the DNA TGTGCCAGTAGTATAACAGGGGTGAACACTGAAGCTTTCTTT. Amino acid sequence: CASSITGVNTEAFF.

This chain joins TRBV10-1 and TRBJ2-3; D remains unclear. The CDR3 contains 13 residues. Germline V gene sequence: CDR1 WNHNN, CDR2 SYGVQD (reference sequence). V lost 7 bases and J 2 bases, leaving 10 bases between the germline ends. CDR3 sequence reads: CASNYTDTDTQYF. The CDR3 coding sequence is TGCGCCAGCAATTATACGGACACAGATACGCAGTATTTT.

The rearrangement links TRBV6-6 to TRBJ1-2; 7 bases map to TRBD1. The CDR3 extends over 14 amino acids. Germline V gene sequence: CDR1 MNHNY, CDR2 SVGAGI (reference sequence). The V segment lost 0 bases and the J segment 4 bases; nucleotides outside the gene matches: 2. CDR3 residues: CASSYSDRAYGYTF. The CDR3 bases are TGTGCCAGCAGTTACTCTGACAGGGCCTATGGCTACACCTTC.

The V gene is TRBV2, the J gene TRBJ1-1; unclear D gene. CDR1 and CDR2 from the germline V gene are SNHLY and FYNNEI. Deletions cut 4 bases from V and 2 bases from J, with 8 bases between. The CDR3 has 13 residues. Written as DNA, the CDR3 is TGTGCCAGCAGTGGCGGCATAAACACTGAAGCTTTCTTT. Amino acid sequence: CASSGGINTEAFF.